The 17 T cell receptor beta chains listed next were all sequenced from one sample in a study of T-cell reconstitution after alpha-beta-depleted transplantation in children (dated by TCRdb to 2016 to 2017). Library preparation employed PCR. The sequencer listed for this sample is Illumina HiSeq 2500. TCR libraries were prepared with molecular barcoding, using unique molecular identifiers to normalize TCRbeta repertoire quantification. TCRdb passed the public sequencing reads through fastp at Q25 and MiXCR, retaining productive beta sequences. Rows with a matching CDR3 protein are joined into one entry that keeps the most common DNA and genes. The table for this sample lists more than 150,000 distinct CDR3 sequences; about 14% of them were counted only once. The ten largest clones add up to about 12% of the sample. The specimen was PBMCs from the stem cell graft donor, collected from the stem cell graft. These receptors came from a human donor who donated a stem cell graft to a child with acute lymphoblastic leukemia.

Ten or more counts support this clonotype. The V and J genes are TRBV5-1 and TRBJ2-7; D is unresolved. CDR3 length: 14 amino acids. V was trimmed by 0 bases and J by 6 bases, leaving 13 bases between them. In germline, CDR1 is SGHRS, CDR2 YFSETQ. CDR3 sequence reads: CASSLADTRSEQYF. The CDR3 DNA sequence: TGCGCCAGCAGCTTGGCCGACACTCGATCCGAGCAGTACTTC.

This clonotype occurred many times. The J gene is TRBJ1-1, the V gene TRBV5-1, with D perhaps matching TRBD1 (5 bases). The V end was cut by 0 bases, the J end by 3 bases, with 12 bases between. Germline lookup yields CDR1 SGHRS and CDR2 YFSETQ. This CDR3 has 15 amino acids. The CDR3 bases are TGCGCCAGCAGCTTGGAAGGAGGGGCAGACACTGAAGCTTTCTTT. Its translation is CASSLEGGADTEAFF.

In its sample, this clonotype was seen many times. This chain connects TRBV9 to TRBJ2-7; 7 nucleotides match TRBD1. The J segment lost 5 bases and the V segment lost 4 bases, leaving 9 bases of the junction unmatched. Germline assignment: CDR1 SGDLS and CDR2 YYNGEE. There are 14 residues in the CDR3. The CDR3 reads CASSNRDRHNEQYF. CDR3 in DNA: TGTGCCAGCAGCAACCGGGACAGACACAACGAGCAGTACTTC.

At least ten counts were recorded for this clonotype. This chain uses TRBV12-3 or TRBV12-4 with TRBJ1-1; 7 bases line up with TRBD1. This CDR3 has 14 amino acids. The J segment lost 3 bases and the V segment lost 5 bases, leaving 6 bases of the junction unmatched. CDR3 protein: CASSLGQVDTEAFF. For the CDR3, the DNA is TGTGCCAGCAGTCTCGGACAGGTCGACACTGAAGCTTTCTTT.

This clonotype was observed many times. The rearrangement links TRBV7-8 to TRBJ1-4, with D perhaps matching TRBD1 (5 bases). The ends were cut back, 2 bases at V and 2 bases at J, with 12 bases in the middle. Germline loops: CDR1 SGHVS, CDR2 FQNEAQ. The CDR3 sequence is 16 residues long. The CDR3 is CASSLTGGGTNEKLFF. The CDR3 DNA reads as TGTGCCAGCAGCTTAACGGGCGGGGGTACTAATGAAAAACTGTTTTTT.

The table lists this clonotype with many counts. The genes are TRBV20-1 and TRBJ1-5; D not resolved. The CDR3 extends over 15 amino acids. Germline V gives CDR1 DFQATT, CDR2 SNEGSKA (reference sequence). The V end was cut by 0 bases, the J end by 1 base, with 10 bases between. CDR3 DNA sequence: TGCAGTGCTAGAGATTGGGCGGGGAGCAATCAGCCCCAGCATTTT. It translates to CSARDWAGSNQPQHF.

This clonotype came up many times. The rearrangement links TRBV20-1 to TRBJ2-7; D may be TRBD1 (5 bases). The CDR3 loop spans 11 amino acids. Trimming left V 1 base short and J 6 bases short, with 7 bases between. The germline gives CDR1 DFQATT, CDR2 SNEGSKA (reference sequence). CDR3 amino acids: CSARVTGEQYF. CDR3 bases: TGCAGTGCTAGAGTTACAGGCGAGCAGTACTTC.

This clonotype was picked up many times. The V gene is TRBV10-2, the J gene TRBJ1-4; D gene ambiguous. The CDR3 is made up of 15 amino acids. The germline V and J ends were trimmed by 2 bases and 5 bases, with 12 bases remaining between them. The germline V gene encodes CDR1 WSHSY and CDR2 SAAADI. The DNA for the CDR3 is TGCGCCAGCAGTGAGACGGGGAGCGTAAATGAAAAACTGTTTTTT. The encoded protein is CASSETGSVNEKLFF.

There are many counts of this clonotype. This chain joins TRBV12-3 or TRBV12-4 and TRBJ2-7; D might be TRBD2 (5 bases). V shed 5 bases and J shed 2 bases, with 13 bases lying between them. This CDR3 is built from 14 residues. This chain's CDR3 is CASSLGLFPYEQYF. The CDR3 DNA reads TGTGCCAGCAGTCTCGGACTTTTCCCCTACGAGCAGTACTTC.

This clonotype has a count of ten or more. DNA of the CDR3: TGCGCCAGCAGCTTCGACAGGACAGGAGCTAACACTGAAGCTTTCTTT. Its protein is CASSFDRTGANTEAFF. V usage is TRBV5-1 and J usage is TRBJ1-1; 7 bases map to TRBD1. Germline V CDR1 and CDR2: SGHRS, YFSETQ. Losses at the gene ends were 2 bases for V and 2 bases for J; bases not matched to a gene: 9. The CDR3 is 16 amino acids.

At least ten counts were recorded for this clonotype. The chain has TRBV7-9 and TRBJ2-5, with 7 bases aligning to TRBD2. Germline V gene data show CDR1 as SEHNR and CDR2 as FQNEAQ (reference sequence). J was trimmed by 1 base and V by 1 base; bases with no gene match: 6. The CDR3 runs 16 residues. CDR3: CASSLGRLAVQETQYF. The CDR3 region has the DNA TGTGCCAGCAGCTTAGGGCGTCTAGCGGTCCAAGAGACCCAGTACTTC.

This clonotype occurred many times. This chain connects TRBV21-1 to TRBJ2-7; the D segment call TRBD2 is taken from the table without a DNA check. TRBV21-1 is listed as a pseudogene. The CDR3 has 16 amino acids. This chain's CDR3 is CASTRLAGGPIYEQYF. CDR3 DNA sequence: TGTGCCAGCACGCGACTAGCGGGAGGGCCGATATACGAGCAGTACTTC.

This clonotype was counted at least ten times. The J gene is TRBJ2-1, the V gene TRBV7-8; 9 bases match TRBD1. Trimming at V came to 5 bases and at J to 10 bases, leaving 12 bases not matched to a gene. The V gene's germline CDR1 is SGHVS and CDR2 FQNEAQ. The CDR3 is 15 residues long. In nucleotides, the CDR3 is TGTGCCAGCAGCCTAGAAGGGGACAGGGCAAAGGAGCAGTTCTTC. It is translated as CASSLEGDRAKEQFF.

This clonotype was counted many times. The chain employs TRBV29-1 and TRBJ2-7, with 10 positions matching TRBD1. This CDR3 contains 13 residues. Looked up from germline, CDR1 is SQVTM and CDR2 is ANQGSEA. Trimming removed 6 bases from V and 2 bases from J; junction bases left unmatched: 4. The chain's CDR3 is CSVPGQGAYEQYF. Here the CDR3 DNA reads TGCAGCGTGCCAGGACAGGGGGCCTACGAGCAGTACTTC.

V gene TRBV7-9 combines with J gene TRBJ2-2, with a possible D match to TRBD1 (5 bases). From germline, CDR1 is SEHNR and CDR2 FQNEAQ (reference sequence). The V and J ends lost 3 bases and 5 bases respectively, with 16 bases between them. The CDR3 has 16 residues. CDR3 sequence (DNA): TGTGCCAGCAGCTTCCCTAGACAGTACCGGACCGGGGAGCTGTTTTTT. This sequence encodes CASSFPRQYRTGELFF.

On this clonotype: With a much larger clone just one base away, this may be a read error. The J gene is TRBJ2-5, the V gene TRBV6-1; unclear D gene. From germline, CDR1 is MNHNS and CDR2 SASEGT. The CDR3 covers 16 residues. Trimming pared 2 bases from V and 2 bases from J, leaving 15 bases between. CDR3 coding DNA: TGTGCCAGCAGTGAACGTCTCGAACTACCTCAAGAGACCCAGTACTTC. Translating it yields CASSERLELPQETQYF.

This clonotype was counted only a few times. V and J are TRBV29-1 and TRBJ2-7, with 9 bases that match TRBD1. Germline CDR1 reads SQVTM; CDR2 reads ANQGSEA. J was trimmed by 7 bases and V by 7 bases; bases with no gene match: 11. This CDR3 contains 13 residues. CDR3 residues: CSAGTGGGQEQYF. The CDR3 DNA follows: TGCAGCGCCGGAACAGGGGGCGGGCAGGAGCAGTACTTC.